A selection of T cell receptor beta chains follows, all from one sample in a study of T and B cells in COVID-19 patients. TCRdb processed the multiplex PCR reads anew with MiXCR; each CDR3 protein has one entry. The sample has more than 15,000 distinct CDR3 sequences, over 25% seen once. Sequencing was done on a sample of blood. All receptors come from a human donor who had recovered from COVID-19. Both conserved end residues are part of each CDR3. The D gene is left open where the match is weak. Clone sizes are given selectively: once, few, many, or a class where the clone is expanded.

TRBJ2-5,NA,NA,TRBV24-1,TGTGCCACCAGTGATCCCGCGGCAGGGCCCCAAGAGACCCAGTACTTC,CATSDPAAGPQETQYF
TRBJ1-5,few,NA,TRBV18,TGTGCCAGCTCTCCGAGGGGGGCGCGGGATCAGCCCCAGCATTTT,CASSPRGARDQPQHF
TRBJ2-7,NA,NA,TRBV28,TGTGTCAGCAGCCCCATGTTCAACGAGCAGTACTTC,CVSSPMFNEQYF
TRBJ1-4,few,NA,TRBV10-3,TGTGCCACCGAAGCCGGGGTGGGGGAAAACCTGTTTTTT,CATEAGVGENLFF
TRBJ1-2,NA,NA,TRBV10-2,TGCGCCAGCAGTGAGGTGGTGTTCCGAAACTATGGCTACACCTTC,CASSEVVFRNYGYTF
TRBJ1-2,NA,NA,TRBV28,TGTGCCAGCAGGACGGGATGGAGCTATGGCTACACCTTC,CASRTGWSYGYTF
TRBJ1-4,once,NA,TRBV6-2/TRBV6-3,TGTGCCAGCAGTTACTCGAATCCCCAGGGTCTGGAAAAACTGTTTTTT,CASSYSNPQGLEKLFF
TRBJ1-5,NA,NA,TRBV12-3/TRBV12-4,TGTGCCAGCAGTTTGACAGGACTTAACCAGCCCCAGCATTTT,CASSLTGLNQPQHF
TRBJ1-6,few,TRBD1,TRBV12-3/TRBV12-4,TGTGCCAGCAGCCGCCGGGACAGGGGTTCACCCCTCCACTTT,CASSRRDRGSPLHF
TRBJ2-5,NA,NA,TRBV5-4,TGTGCCAGCAGCTCTCTAGACATTCAAGAGACCCAGTACTTC,CASSSLDIQETQYF
TRBJ1-2,NA,TRBD1,TRBV10-3,TGTGCCATCAGTGATCCTTACAGGGGCGGCTACACCTTC,CAISDPYRGGYTF
TRBJ1-2,NA,NA,TRBV6-1,TGTGCCAGCACCGAGCGGGCAGGCAACTATGGCTACACCTTC,CASTERAGNYGYTF